The table lists the clone carrying this T cell receptor (beta chain) with a few counts. Its target is unknown. Losses at the gene ends were 2 bases for V and 0 bases for J; bases not matched to a gene: 9. CDR3 length: 18 residues. CDR1 is MNHEY and CDR2 is SVGAGI in the germline V gene. Both iRepertoire HTBI primers and Arm-PCR of CDR3 regions were used to build the TCR beta libraries. TCRdb called the multiplex PCR reads again in MiXCR, with one record for every CDR3 protein. Among 420,000 or so distinct CDR3 sequences listed, roughly 17% were seen once. The record originates from a study of regulatory T cells in long-lasting Graves disease. General observations from the study: Persistent disease was characterized by preferential usage of TRBV28, TRBJ1-2 and TRBJ2-5. Rather than thyroid tissue, only peripheral blood underwent study.

Time point of the sample: newly diagnosed GD, antithyroid drugs for less than 3 months. PBMCs were the source of the RNA used for TCR sequencing. This sample was shared with a second study, whose subject was T cells in Graves' hyperthyroidism and ophthalmopathy. This second report adds: HTBI primers drove first-round RT-PCR of the TCR CDR3. By a 13 V-J model, ophthalmopathy was set apart from stable hyperthyroidism.

The chain carries TRBV6-5 and TRBJ2-3; 9 positions agree with TRBD2. The sample in question was peripheral blood mononuclear cells (PBMCs), obtained at new diagnosis, from a patient treated with antithyroid drugs. This receptor was taken from a woman between 18 and 30 years old with Graves disease. In nucleotides, the CDR3 is TGTGCCAGCAGTTACGGGGGTATAGCGGGGGTGAGCACAGATACGCAGTATTTT. This encodes CASSYGGIAGVSTDTQYF.